The 11 T cell receptor beta chains reported below all come from one sample, sequenced in a study of T cell repertoires in cytomegalovirus infection. TCRdb itself ran the reads through MiXCR, one entry per CDR3 protein. The table includes 350,000 to 550,000 distinct CDR3 sequences, roughly 30% detected once. The sequencing input was PBMCs. These receptors originate from a human donor in good health (CMV status not recorded). Some clones in this sample may be carry-over from other donors' samples.

This chain links TRBV12-3 or TRBV12-4 with TRBJ1-1; D is perhaps TRBD1 (6 bases). The ends were cut back, 1 base at V and 5 bases at J, with 14 bases in the middle. The CDR3 covers 15 residues. The CDR3 nucleotides are TGTGCCAGCAGTTTAGTAGTCCGGGGGCGGACTGAAGCTTTCTTT. Its translation: CASSLVVRGRTEAFF.

The chain uses TRBV10-3 and TRBJ1-1; 7 bases fit TRBD1. CDR3 size: 14 residues. Germline loops: CDR1 ENHRY, CDR2 SYGVKD. J was trimmed by 0 bases and V by 9 bases; bases with no gene match: 7. CDR3 sequence (DNA): TGTGCCATTAGAGAACAGGGGTTGAACACTGAAGCTTTCTTT. It specifies CAIREQGLNTEAFF.

This clonotype was recorded a few times. The V call is TRBV6-5, the J call TRBJ2-1; 8 bases line up with TRBD1. Germline V lookup: CDR1 MNHEY, CDR2 SVGAGI. The junction had 0 bases not matched to a gene; V was cut back by 0 bases and J by 8 bases. This CDR3 contains 13 residues. CDR3 loop: CASSYSTGDEQFF. As DNA, the CDR3 is TGTGCCAGCAGTTACTCGACAGGGGATGAGCAGTTCTTC.

This clonotype was detected once. The chain uses TRBV18 and TRBJ1-6; 10 bases are a match to TRBD1. Germline CDR1 is KGHSH and CDR2 is LQKENI. This CDR3 region has 16 residues. The V segment lost 2 bases and the J segment 7 bases; nucleotides outside the gene matches: 5. CDR3 DNA: TGTGCCAGCTCACCAGGGACAGGGGTCGGCAATTCACCCCTCCACTTT. This translates into CASSPGTGVGNSPLHF.

As concerns this clonotype: A read error is possible here, since a much larger clone lies one base away. This chain uses TRBV6-8 with TRBJ1-5; D unclear. The CDR3 extends over 18 amino acids. Germline V gives CDR1 MNHGY, CDR2 SAAAGT. Here the CDR3 reads CASSYTPVRQIGNQPPHF. The CDR3, as DNA: TGTGCCAGCAGTTACACCCCAGTGAGACAAATTGGCAATCAGCCCCCGCATTTT.

This clonotype turned up a few times. The chain couples TRBV20-1 to TRBJ1-1; D not resolved. V was shortened by 3 bases and J by 5 bases, with 13 bases between the two germline ends. CDR3 size: 13 residues. The germline CDR1 and CDR2 sequences are DFQATT and SNEGSKA (reference sequence). The CDR3 sequence is CSASHWGGTEAFF. The CDR3 bases are TGCAGTGCTAGTCACTGGGGAGGAACTGAAGCTTTCTTT.

This clonotype has a handful of counts. This chain links TRBV7-2 with TRBJ2-3, with a tentative D call TRBD2 (6 bases). The CDR3 consists of 15 residues. The germline CDR1 and CDR2 sequences are SGHTA and FQGNSA. V was shortened by 0 bases and J by 5 bases, with 12 bases between the two germline ends. In DNA form, the CDR3 reads TGTGCCAGCAGCTTAGCGCGGCGGCGGGGAGATACGCAGTATTTT. Its translation: CASSLARRRGDTQYF.

About this clonotype: Likely a read error: the CDR3 ends without its conserved phenylalanine or tryptophan. This chain connects TRBV6-6 to TRBJ1-5, with D uncertain. V gave up 2 bases and J gave up 6 bases, with 23 bases separating them. The V gene's germline CDR1 is MNHNY and CDR2 SVGAGI (reference sequence). The CDR3 sequence is 18 residues long. This chain's CDR3 is CASSYGQMGKRRSQPQHC. In nucleotides, the CDR3 is TGTGCCAGCAGTTACGGGCAAATGGGAAAACGTCGGAGTCAGCCCCAGCATTGT.

The V call is TRBV6-1, the J call TRBJ2-3; 10 bases are shared with TRBD2. Germline V gene lookup returns CDR1 MNHNS and CDR2 SASEGT. This CDR3 spans 16 amino acids. J gave up 3 bases and V 2 bases, and 5 bases lay outside the gene matches. CDR3 sequence (DNA): TGTGCCAGCAGTGAATTACTAGCGGGGAAGACAGATACGCAGTATTTT. Translation: CASSELLAGKTDTQYF.

This chain connects TRBV4-3 to TRBJ2-2; the match to TRBD2 covers 15 bases. This CDR3 has 18 residues. The junction had 5 bases not matched to a gene; V was cut back by 0 bases and J by 6 bases. Germline CDR1 LGHNA, CDR2 YSLEER. As DNA, the CDR3 is TGCGCCAGCAGCCAAGATCCGGGACTAGCGGGGGGCGCCGGGGAGCTGTTTTTT. This codes for CASSQDPGLAGGAGELFF.

V is TRBV12-5 and J is TRBJ2-7; the D gene is possibly TRBD2 (6 bases). The V end was cut by 7 bases, the J end by 2 bases, with 18 bases between. The CDR3 has 15 amino acids. Germline values: CDR1 LGHNT, CDR2 FRNRAP. CDR3 loop: CASAQMGGTPYEQYF. Written as DNA, the CDR3 is TGTGCTAGTGCCCAAATGGGGGGAACTCCCTACGAGCAGTACTTC.